This TCR beta chain was documented in a study of post-analysis software for immune sequencing data. Background on the study: Relapsing-remitting, secondary progressive and progressive-relapsing multiple sclerosis courses were included. Study results and limitations: Controls showed lower frequencies than patients for roughly five TRBV segments, and TRBV5-6, TRBV5-1 and TRBV20-1 were among these. The normalized Chao1 diversity of multiple sclerosis patients was significantly lower than that of controls. Those samples that were prepared in the same batch co-clustered strongly by F measure.

CDR1 and CDR2 from the germline V gene are LGHNA and YNFKEQ. The CDR3 contains 17 residues. Trimming took 0 bases from V and 4 from J; bases not matched to a gene: 8. Carried by the TCR beta cDNA libraries were unique molecular identifiers. With about 0.95 to 10 million T cells as the source, 540,000 or so cDNA molecules resulted. One entry per CDR3 protein, called by TCRdb with MiXCR from the PCR reads. The sample carries hundreds of thousands of distinct CDR3 sequences, 25% to 30% recorded once. To note about this clonotype: The antigen is undetermined.

The source material was blood. This sequence originates from a girl aged 5 to 17 with multiple sclerosis. The chain uses TRBV4-2 and TRBJ2-3; 9 bases are shared with TRBD2. The CDR3 DNA follows: TGTGCCAGCAGCCAAGACGTCGCTAGCGGGAACGCAGATACGCAGTATTTT. Translating it yields CASSQDVASGNADTQYF.